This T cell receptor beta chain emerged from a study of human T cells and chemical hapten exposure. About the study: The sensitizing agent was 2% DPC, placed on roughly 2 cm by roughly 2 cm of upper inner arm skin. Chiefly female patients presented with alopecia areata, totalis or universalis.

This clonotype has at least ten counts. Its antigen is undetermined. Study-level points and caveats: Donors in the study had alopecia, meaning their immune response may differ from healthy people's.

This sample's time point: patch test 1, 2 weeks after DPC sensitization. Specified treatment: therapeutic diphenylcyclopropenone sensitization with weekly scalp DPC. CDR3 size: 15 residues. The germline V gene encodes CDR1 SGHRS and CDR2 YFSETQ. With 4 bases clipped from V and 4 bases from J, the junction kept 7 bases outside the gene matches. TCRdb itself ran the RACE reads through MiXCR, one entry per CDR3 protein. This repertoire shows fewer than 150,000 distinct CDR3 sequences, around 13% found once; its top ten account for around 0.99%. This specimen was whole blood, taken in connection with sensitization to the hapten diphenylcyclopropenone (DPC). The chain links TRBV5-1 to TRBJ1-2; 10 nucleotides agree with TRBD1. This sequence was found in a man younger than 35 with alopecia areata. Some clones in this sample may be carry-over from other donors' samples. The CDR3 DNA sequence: TGCGCCAGCAGCGGGGGACAGGGGAGTATCTATGGCTACACCTTC. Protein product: CASSGGQGSIYGYTF.